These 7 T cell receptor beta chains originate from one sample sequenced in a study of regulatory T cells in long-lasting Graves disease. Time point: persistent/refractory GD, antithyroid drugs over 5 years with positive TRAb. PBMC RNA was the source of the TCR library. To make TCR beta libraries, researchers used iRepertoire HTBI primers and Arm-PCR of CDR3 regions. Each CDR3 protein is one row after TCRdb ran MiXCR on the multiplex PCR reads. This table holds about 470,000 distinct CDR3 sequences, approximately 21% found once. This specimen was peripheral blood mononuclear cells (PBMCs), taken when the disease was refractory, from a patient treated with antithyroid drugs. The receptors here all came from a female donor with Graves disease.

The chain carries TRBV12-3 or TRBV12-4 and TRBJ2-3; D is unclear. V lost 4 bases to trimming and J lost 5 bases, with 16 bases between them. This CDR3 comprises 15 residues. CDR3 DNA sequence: TGTGCCAGCAGTTCCCCCCGGGTAAGAGTAGATACGCAGTATTTT. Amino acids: CASSSPRVRVDTQYF.

This chain's CDR3 is CAWSSQGANNEKLFF. CDR3 sequence (DNA): TGTGCCTGGAGCTCCCAGGGGGCCAATAATGAAAAACTGTTTTTT. This chain joins TRBV30 and TRBJ1-4; TRBD1 agrees at 8 bases. Germline V CDR1 and CDR2: GTSNPN, SVGIG (reference sequence). The CDR3 consists of 15 residues. With V trimmed by 3 bases and J by 4 bases, 7 bases remained unmatched.

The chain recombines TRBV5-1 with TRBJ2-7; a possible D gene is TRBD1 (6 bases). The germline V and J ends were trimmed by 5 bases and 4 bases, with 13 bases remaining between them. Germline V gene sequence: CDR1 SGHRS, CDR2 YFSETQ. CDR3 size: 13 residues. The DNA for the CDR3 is TGCGCCAGCAGAAACGGACAGTCATACGAGCAGTACTTC. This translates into CASRNGQSYEQYF.

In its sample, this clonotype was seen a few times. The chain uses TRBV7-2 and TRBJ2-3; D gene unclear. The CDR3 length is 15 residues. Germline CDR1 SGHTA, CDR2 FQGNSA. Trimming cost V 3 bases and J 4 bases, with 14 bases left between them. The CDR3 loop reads CASSFGLDSADTQYF. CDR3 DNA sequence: TGTGCCAGCAGCTTTGGTCTAGATAGTGCAGATACGCAGTATTTT.

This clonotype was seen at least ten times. CDR3: CASSELAGTETQYF. In DNA, the CDR3 is TGTGCCAGCAGTGAGCTAGCGGGGACAGAGACCCAGTACTTC. The chain uses TRBV2 and TRBJ2-5, with 9 bases that match TRBD2. Germline values: CDR1 SNHLY, CDR2 FYNNEI. CDR3 size: 14 residues. After removal of 3 bases from V and 4 bases from J, the junction contained 3 bases not matched to a gene.

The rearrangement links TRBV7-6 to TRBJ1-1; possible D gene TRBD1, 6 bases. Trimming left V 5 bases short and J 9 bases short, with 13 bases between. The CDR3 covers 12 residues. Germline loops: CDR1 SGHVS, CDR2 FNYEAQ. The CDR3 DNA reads TGTGCCAGCAGCCCAGGAGGGGGACAAGCTTTCTTT. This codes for CASSPGGGQAFF.

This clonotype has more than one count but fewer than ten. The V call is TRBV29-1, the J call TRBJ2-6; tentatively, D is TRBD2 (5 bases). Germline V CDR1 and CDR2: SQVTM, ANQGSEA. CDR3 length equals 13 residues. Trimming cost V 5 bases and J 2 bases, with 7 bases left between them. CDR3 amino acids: CSVSGPGANVLTF. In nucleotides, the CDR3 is TGCAGCGTTAGCGGACCTGGGGCCAACGTCCTGACTTTC.